This T cell receptor (beta chain) emerged from a study of blood T cell repertoires in COVID-19. Germline V gene data show CDR1 as SGHTA and CDR2 as FQGNSA. The CDR3 is 13 amino acids. V lost 4 bases and J 3 bases, leaving 7 bases between the germline ends. In the original analysis: Nucleated cell counts were estimated from reference gene primer amplification. TCRdb's copy holds only in-frame clones and misses some; the assay was immunoSEQ multiplex PCR. V and J calls plus clone size are reproduced from that table; the DNA served to infer D and trimming. The sample carries 140,000 to 150,000 clones, 65% to 85% recorded once.

This TCR came from a woman aged 45-65 years who had been exposed to COVID-19. The J gene is TRBJ1-5, the V gene TRBV7-2, with D possibly being TRBD1 (5 bases). Specimen: PBMCs or T cells enriched from blood (not recorded which). Here the CDR3 reads CASSYRFNQPQHF. The CDR3 DNA reads as TGTGCCAGCAGCTACAGGTTCAATCAGCCCCAGCATTTT.